The 21 T cell receptor beta chains below all came from one sample that was sequenced in a study of regulatory T cells in long-lasting Graves disease. Time point of the sample: newly diagnosed GD, antithyroid drugs for less than 3 months. The TCR library was made from RNA extracted from PBMCs. Combining iRepertoire HTBI primers with Arm-PCR of CDR3 regions, the authors built TCR beta libraries. Each CDR3 protein gets one entry after TCRdb re-called the multiplex PCR reads with MiXCR. In the table there are a few hundred thousand distinct CDR3 sequences, less than 15% of which are singletons. The data also belong to a second study, concerning T cells in Graves' hyperthyroidism and ophthalmopathy.

The sequencing used peripheral blood mononuclear cells (PBMCs), collected at new diagnosis, from a patient treated with antithyroid drugs. The receptors shown here come from a man aged 25 to 45 with Graves disease.

The table lists this clonotype with many counts. The chain joins TRBV7-9 to TRBJ2-7; 7 bases map to TRBD2. With 5 bases clipped from V and 4 bases from J, the junction kept 8 bases outside the gene matches. Germline lookup yields CDR1 SEHNR and CDR2 FQNEAQ (reference sequence). This CDR3 contains 14 residues. CDR3 DNA sequence: TGTGCCAGCAGCGCTGGGGGGGTTTCGTACGAGCAGTACTTC. This encodes CASSAGGVSYEQYF.

The rearrangement joins TRBV4-2 to TRBJ2-3; 11 nucleotides line up with TRBD2. The CDR3 runs 16 residues. Trimming removed 3 bases from V and 4 bases from J; junction bases left unmatched: 6. CDR1 and CDR2 from the germline V gene are LGHNA and YNFKEQ. The CDR3 loop reads CASSQPSGRWADTQYF. CDR3 nucleotide sequence: TGTGCCAGCAGCCAGCCTAGCGGGAGGTGGGCAGATACGCAGTATTTT.

The V and J genes are TRBV24-1 and TRBJ2-3, with a weak D call TRBD2 (6 bases). Germline V gene lookup returns CDR1 KGHDR and CDR2 SFDVKD. V was pared by 1 base and J by 5 bases, with 18 bases between. The CDR3 length is 17 residues. Written as DNA, the CDR3 is TGTGCCACCAGTGATTTAGGTGGCAGGGAGGCGCAAGATACGCAGTATTTT. It is translated as CATSDLGGREAQDTQYF.

This clonotype showed up many times. The V gene is TRBV2, the J gene TRBJ2-7, with TRBD2 matching 9 bases. V shed 10 bases and J 2 bases; nucleotides not matched to a gene: 6. This CDR3 contains 13 residues. The germline V gene has CDR1 SNHLY and CDR2 FYNNEI. The CDR3 nucleotides read TGTGCCACCCAGACTAGCGGCCCCTACGAGCAGTACTTC. Residues: CATQTSGPYEQYF.

This clonotype was counted a few times. Sequence at one end of the junction differs from germline and may be a read error. V and J are TRBV20-1 and TRBJ2-3; D might be TRBD2 (6 bases). Germline CDR1 reads DFQATT; CDR2 reads SNEGSKA (reference sequence). The CDR3 has 13 amino acids. CDR3 bases: TGCAGTGCTTCTAGGACTAACACAGGTACGCAGTATTTT. Translating gives CSASRTNTGTQYF.

A note on this clonotype: Possible read error: a much larger clone is one base away. J is TRBJ2-3 and V is TRBV6-1; 8 bases are a match to TRBD2. This CDR3 region has 17 residues. Germline CDR1 MNHNS, CDR2 SASEGT. This CDR3 is CASSSLTDRTSTDTRYF. Written as DNA, the CDR3 is TGTGCCAGCAGCTCCTTGACCGACAGGACTAGCACAGATACGCGGTATTTT.

The chain carries TRBV27 and TRBJ2-7; 11 bases are a match to TRBD2. This CDR3 is 14 amino acids long. V lost 5 bases and J lost 6; bases outside the gene matches: 6. CDR1 and CDR2 (germline): MNHEY, SMNVEV (reference sequence). The chain's CDR3 is CASSPRLAGGEQYF. CDR3 DNA: TGTGCCAGCAGTCCCCGGCTAGCGGGAGGCGAGCAGTACTTC.

This clonotype was seen a few times. The chain is built from TRBV24-1 and TRBJ1-4; weak D call: TRBD1 (6 bases). The V end was cut by 3 bases, the J end by 5 bases, with 12 bases between. Germline CDR1 reads KGHDR; CDR2 reads SFDVKD. CDR3 length equals 15 residues. The CDR3 region is CATSDTTGSNEKLFF. In DNA form, the CDR3 reads TGTGCCACCAGTGATACGACAGGTTCGAATGAAAAACTGTTTTTT.

J is TRBJ1-2 and V is TRBV18; D possibly corresponds to TRBD1 (5 bases). CDR1 and CDR2 from the germline V gene are KGHSH and LQKENI. This CDR3 comprises 14 residues. The V gene lost 3 bases and the J gene lost 2 bases, with 10 bases spanning the gap. The CDR3 sequence: CASSPGTLNYGYTF. The CDR3 DNA reads TGTGCCAGCTCACCGGGGACCCTCAACTATGGCTACACCTTC.

This clonotype was detected many times. The V call is TRBV7-9, the J call TRBJ2-1; TRBD1 or TRBD2 may be the D gene (5 bases each). The CDR3 runs to 15 residues. The germline V and J ends were trimmed by 5 bases and 0 bases, with 11 bases remaining between them. The germline gives CDR1 SEHNR, CDR2 FQNEAQ (reference sequence). CDR3 amino acids: CASSPGPNSYNEQFF. The CDR3 DNA follows: TGTGCCAGCAGCCCGGGACCCAACTCCTACAATGAGCAGTTCTTC.

This clonotype has a handful of counts. The chain combines TRBV4-1 with TRBJ1-6, with unresolved D. Trimming left V 1 base short and J 0 bases short, with 4 bases between. This CDR3 spans 15 amino acids. Germline lookup yields CDR1 MGHRA and CDR2 YSYEKL. This chain's CDR3 is CASSQVSSYNSPLHF. The CDR3 coding sequence is TGCGCCAGCAGCCAAGTGAGCTCCTATAATTCACCCCTCCACTTT.

This clonotype has at least ten counts. This rearrangement joins TRBV5-6 to TRBJ2-7; 9 nucleotides match TRBD2. Per germline, CDR1 SGHDT and CDR2 YYEEEE. J lost 0 bases, V lost 6 bases, and 7 bases had no gene match. The CDR3 spans 15 residues. The DNA of the CDR3 is TGTGCCAGCACCTTTGGTAGCGGGAGCTCCTACGAGCAGTACTTC. Its translation: CASTFGSGSSYEQYF.

The chain recombines TRBV28 with TRBJ2-7; D remains ambiguous. The germline gives CDR1 MDHEN, CDR2 SYDVKM. The CDR3 contains 13 residues. Trimming cost V 5 bases and J 9 bases, with 17 bases left between them. CDR3 region: CASSRRTPLMQYF. The CDR3 region has the DNA TGTGCCAGCAGTCGAAGGACCCCCTTAATGCAGTACTTC.

The CDR3 sequence: CASSDGQGAGETQYF. CDR3 bases: TGCGCCAGCAGCGACGGACAGGGGGCAGGAGAGACCCAGTACTTC. V gene TRBV5-1 combines with J gene TRBJ2-5, with 11 bases that match TRBD1. The CDR3 runs 15 residues. Germline loops: CDR1 SGHRS, CDR2 YFSETQ. Losses at the gene ends were 4 bases for V and 4 bases for J; bases not matched to a gene: 6.

This clonotype showed up many times. The V gene is TRBV13, the J gene TRBJ2-5, with 7 bases aligning to TRBD2. Trimming removed 2 bases from V and 2 bases from J; junction bases left unmatched: 8. Germline V gene lookup returns CDR1 PRHDT and CDR2 FYEKMQ (reference sequence). The CDR3 consists of 16 residues. The CDR3 loop reads CASSLLGRVGQETQYF. For the CDR3, the DNA is TGTGCCAGCAGCTTATTAGGGAGGGTGGGGCAAGAGACCCAGTACTTC.

Comment on this clonotype: A much bigger clone sits one base away, suggesting this may be a read error. Without the conserved terminal phenylalanine or tryptophan, this CDR3 likely stems from a read error. The chain uses TRBV6-2 or TRBV6-3 and TRBJ2-1; 11 nucleotides line up with TRBD2. The length of the CDR3 is 14 residues. V shed 4 bases, J shed 10 bases, and the junction held 6 bases outside the gene matches. Germline V gene data show CDR1 as MNHEY and CDR2 as SVGEGT. CDR3 region: CASSFAGTSGEQFL. The CDR3 DNA follows: TGTGCCAGCAGTTTCGCTGGGACTAGCGGCGAGCAGTTCCTC.

This clonotype was seen at least ten times. J is TRBJ1-4 and V is TRBV5-1, with 7 bases that match TRBD1. Germline loops: CDR1 SGHRS, CDR2 YFSETQ. The CDR3 runs to 15 residues. Trimming at V came to 4 bases and at J to 9 bases, leaving 12 bases not matched to a gene. CDR3 nucleotides: TGCGCCAGCAGCGCGGACAGGTCGTCGGTAAAAAAACTGTTTTTT. Translated, it gives CASSADRSSVKKLFF. Filled out from reference TRBV5-1 and TRBJ1-4, the complete variable domain reads KAGVTQTPRYLIKTRGQQVTLSCSPISGHRSVSWYQQTPGQGLQFLFEYFSETQRNKGNFPGRFSGRQFSNSRSEMNVSTLELGDSALYLCASSADRSSVKKLFFGSGTQLSVL.

This clonotype has ten or more counts. The J gene is TRBJ2-3, the V gene TRBV20-1, with D perhaps TRBD2 (6 bases). Per the germline V gene, CDR1 is DFQATT and CDR2 is SNEGSKA (reference sequence). V dropped 0 bases and J dropped 2 bases, with 15 bases sitting between them. The CDR3 extends over 16 amino acids. CDR3 residues: CSARDAVAGLTDTQYF. The CDR3 coding sequence is TGCAGTGCTAGAGATGCGGTCGCGGGACTCACAGATACGCAGTATTTT.

This clonotype was recorded many times. V usage is TRBV24-1 and J usage is TRBJ1-1; 8 nucleotides agree with TRBD1. This CDR3 has 13 amino acids. Germline V gene data show CDR1 as KGHDR and CDR2 as SFDVKD. The V segment lost 8 bases and the J segment 1 base; nucleotides outside the gene matches: 2. The CDR3 DNA is TGTGCCACCACAGGGGGCACGAACACTGAAGCTTTCTTT. Protein product: CATTGGTNTEAFF.

This clonotype showed up just a few times. CDR3 sequence reads: CATSGFANSYNEQFF. As DNA, the CDR3 is TGTGCCACCAGTGGGTTCGCGAACTCCTACAATGAGCAGTTCTTC. The chain joins TRBV24-1 to TRBJ2-1; D not resolved. V was shortened by 5 bases and J by 0 bases, with 10 bases between the two germline ends. Germline assignment: CDR1 KGHDR and CDR2 SFDVKD. The CDR3 extends over 15 amino acids.

The sample holds many counts of this clonotype. This chain joins TRBV7-2 and TRBJ2-1; the match to TRBD2 covers 11 bases. The CDR3 is 15 residues long. The germline gives CDR1 SGHTA, CDR2 FQGNSA. V lost 4 bases to trimming and J lost 7 bases; unmatched junction nucleotides: 6. The CDR3 DNA reads TGTGCCAGCAGCTGGCTAGCGGGAGGAGCTAATGAGCAGTTCTTC. Translating it yields CASSWLAGGANEQFF.